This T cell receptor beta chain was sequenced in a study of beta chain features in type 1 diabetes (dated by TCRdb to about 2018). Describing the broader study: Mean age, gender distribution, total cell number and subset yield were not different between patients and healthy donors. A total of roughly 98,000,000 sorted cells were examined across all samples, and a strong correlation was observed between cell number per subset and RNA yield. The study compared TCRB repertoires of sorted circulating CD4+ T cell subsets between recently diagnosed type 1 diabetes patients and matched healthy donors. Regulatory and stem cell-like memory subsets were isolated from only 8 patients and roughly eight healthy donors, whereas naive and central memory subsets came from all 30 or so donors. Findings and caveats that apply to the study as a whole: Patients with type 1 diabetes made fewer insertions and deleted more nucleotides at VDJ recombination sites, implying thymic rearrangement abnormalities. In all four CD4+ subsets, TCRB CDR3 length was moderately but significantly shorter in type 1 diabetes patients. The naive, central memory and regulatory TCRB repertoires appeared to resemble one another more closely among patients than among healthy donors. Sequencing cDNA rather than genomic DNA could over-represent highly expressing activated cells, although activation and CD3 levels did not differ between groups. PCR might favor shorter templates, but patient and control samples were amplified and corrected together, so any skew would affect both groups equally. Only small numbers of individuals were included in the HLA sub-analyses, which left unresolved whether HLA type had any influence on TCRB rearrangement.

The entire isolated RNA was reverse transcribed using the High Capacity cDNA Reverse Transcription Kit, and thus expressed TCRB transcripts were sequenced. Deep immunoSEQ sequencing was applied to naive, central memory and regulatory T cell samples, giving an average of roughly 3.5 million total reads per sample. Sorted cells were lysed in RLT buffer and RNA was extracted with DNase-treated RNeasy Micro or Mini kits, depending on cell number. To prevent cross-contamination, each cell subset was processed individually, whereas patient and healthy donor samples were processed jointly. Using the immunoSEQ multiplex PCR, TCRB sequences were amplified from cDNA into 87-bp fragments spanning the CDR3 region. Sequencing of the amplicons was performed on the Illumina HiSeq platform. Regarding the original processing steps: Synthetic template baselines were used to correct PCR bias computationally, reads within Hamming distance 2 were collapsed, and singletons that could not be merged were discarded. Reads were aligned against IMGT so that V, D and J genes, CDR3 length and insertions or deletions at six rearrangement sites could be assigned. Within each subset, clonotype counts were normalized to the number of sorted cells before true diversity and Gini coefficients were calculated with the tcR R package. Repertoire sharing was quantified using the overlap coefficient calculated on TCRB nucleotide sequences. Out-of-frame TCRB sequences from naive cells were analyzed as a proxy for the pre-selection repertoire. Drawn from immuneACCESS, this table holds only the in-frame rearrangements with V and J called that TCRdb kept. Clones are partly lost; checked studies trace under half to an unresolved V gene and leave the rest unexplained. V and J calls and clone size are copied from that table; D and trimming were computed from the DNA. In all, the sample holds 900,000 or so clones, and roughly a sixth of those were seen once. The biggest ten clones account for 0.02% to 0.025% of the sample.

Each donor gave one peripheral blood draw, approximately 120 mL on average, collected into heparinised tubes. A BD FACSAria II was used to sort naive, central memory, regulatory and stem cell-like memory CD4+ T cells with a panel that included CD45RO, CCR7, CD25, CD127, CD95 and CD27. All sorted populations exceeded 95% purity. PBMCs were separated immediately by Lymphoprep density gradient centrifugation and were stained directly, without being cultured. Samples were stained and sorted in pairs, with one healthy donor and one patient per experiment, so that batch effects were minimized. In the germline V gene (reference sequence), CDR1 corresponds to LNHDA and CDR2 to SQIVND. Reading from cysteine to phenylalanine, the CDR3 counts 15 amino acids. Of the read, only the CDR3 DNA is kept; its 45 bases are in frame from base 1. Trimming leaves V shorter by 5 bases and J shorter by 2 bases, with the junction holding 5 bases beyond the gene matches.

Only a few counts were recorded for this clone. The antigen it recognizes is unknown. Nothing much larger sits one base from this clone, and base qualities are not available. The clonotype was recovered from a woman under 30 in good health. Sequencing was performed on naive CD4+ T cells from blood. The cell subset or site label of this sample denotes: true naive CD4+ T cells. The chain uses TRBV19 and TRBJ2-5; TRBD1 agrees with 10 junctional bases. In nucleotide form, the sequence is TGTGCCAGTAGTCCCGGGACAGGGGTTCAAGAGACCCAGTACTTC. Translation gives CASSPGTGVQETQYF.